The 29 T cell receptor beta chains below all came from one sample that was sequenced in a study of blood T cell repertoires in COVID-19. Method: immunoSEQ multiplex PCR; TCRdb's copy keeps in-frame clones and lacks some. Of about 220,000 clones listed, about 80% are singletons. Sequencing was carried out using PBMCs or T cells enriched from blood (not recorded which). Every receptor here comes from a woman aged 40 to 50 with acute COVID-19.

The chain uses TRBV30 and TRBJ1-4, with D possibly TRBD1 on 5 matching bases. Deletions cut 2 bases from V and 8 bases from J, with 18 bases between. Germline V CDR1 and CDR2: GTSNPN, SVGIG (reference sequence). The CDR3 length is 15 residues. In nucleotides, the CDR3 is TGTGCCTGGAGTCGATTGGGGCCCCCCGGGGAAAAACTGTTTTTT. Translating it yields CAWSRLGPPGEKLFF.

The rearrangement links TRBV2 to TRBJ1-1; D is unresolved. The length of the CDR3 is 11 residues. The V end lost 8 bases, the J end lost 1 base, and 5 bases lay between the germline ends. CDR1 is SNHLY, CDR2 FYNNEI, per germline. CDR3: CASGRNTEAFF. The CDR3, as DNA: TGTGCCAGCGGCAGGAACACTGAAGCTTTCTTT.

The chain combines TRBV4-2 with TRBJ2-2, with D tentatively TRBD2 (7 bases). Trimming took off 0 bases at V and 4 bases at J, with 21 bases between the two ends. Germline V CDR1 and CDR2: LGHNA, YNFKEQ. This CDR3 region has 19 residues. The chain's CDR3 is CASSQEYGRGELGTGELFF. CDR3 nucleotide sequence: TGTGCCAGCAGCCAAGAATATGGGAGGGGGGAATTGGGCACCGGGGAGCTGTTTTTT.

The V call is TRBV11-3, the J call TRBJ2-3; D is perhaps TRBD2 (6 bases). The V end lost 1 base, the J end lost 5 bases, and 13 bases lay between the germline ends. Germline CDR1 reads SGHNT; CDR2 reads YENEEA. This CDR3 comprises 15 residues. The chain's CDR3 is CASSLGVGGGDTQYF. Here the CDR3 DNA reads TGTGCCAGCAGCTTAGGAGTGGGGGGAGGAGATACGCAGTATTTT.

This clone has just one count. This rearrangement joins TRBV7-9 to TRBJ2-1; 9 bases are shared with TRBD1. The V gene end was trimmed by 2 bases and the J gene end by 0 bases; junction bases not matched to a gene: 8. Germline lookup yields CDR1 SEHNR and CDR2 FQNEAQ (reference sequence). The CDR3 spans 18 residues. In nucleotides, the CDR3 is TGTGCCAGCAGCTTAAATCGGGACAGGGCAATCTCCTACAATGAGCAGTTCTTC. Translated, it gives CASSLNRDRAISYNEQFF.

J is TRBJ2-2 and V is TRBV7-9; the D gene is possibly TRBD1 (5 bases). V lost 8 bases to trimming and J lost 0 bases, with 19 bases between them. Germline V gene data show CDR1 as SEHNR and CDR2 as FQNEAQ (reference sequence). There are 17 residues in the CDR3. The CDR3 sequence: CASPRPRTHANTGELFF. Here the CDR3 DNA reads TGTGCCAGCCCTCGACCCCGGACACATGCGAACACCGGGGAGCTGTTTTTT.

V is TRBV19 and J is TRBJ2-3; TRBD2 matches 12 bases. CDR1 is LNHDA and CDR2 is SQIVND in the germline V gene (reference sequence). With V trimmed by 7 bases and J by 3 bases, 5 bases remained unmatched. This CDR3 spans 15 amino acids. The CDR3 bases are TGTGCCAGTACCCGCGGACTAGCGGGAACAGATACGCAGTATTTT. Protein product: CASTRGLAGTDTQYF.

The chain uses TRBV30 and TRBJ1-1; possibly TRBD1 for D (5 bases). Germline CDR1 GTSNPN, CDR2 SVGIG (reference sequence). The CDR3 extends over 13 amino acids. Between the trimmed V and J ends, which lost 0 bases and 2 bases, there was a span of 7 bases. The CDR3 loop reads CAWSVGHNTEAFF. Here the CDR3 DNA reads TGTGCCTGGAGTGTGGGGCATAACACTGAAGCTTTCTTT.

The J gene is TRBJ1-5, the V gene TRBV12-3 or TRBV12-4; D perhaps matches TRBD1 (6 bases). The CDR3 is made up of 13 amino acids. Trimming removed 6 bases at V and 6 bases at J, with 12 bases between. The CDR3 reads CASSPQGGQPQHF. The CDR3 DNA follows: TGTGCCAGCAGCCCACAAGGGGGTCAGCCCCAGCATTTT.

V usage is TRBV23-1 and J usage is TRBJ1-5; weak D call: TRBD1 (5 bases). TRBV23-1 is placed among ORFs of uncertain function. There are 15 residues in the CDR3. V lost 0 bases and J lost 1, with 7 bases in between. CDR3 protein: CASSQSAGSNQPQHF. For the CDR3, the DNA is TGCGCCAGCAGTCAATCAGCAGGGAGCAATCAGCCCCAGCATTTT.

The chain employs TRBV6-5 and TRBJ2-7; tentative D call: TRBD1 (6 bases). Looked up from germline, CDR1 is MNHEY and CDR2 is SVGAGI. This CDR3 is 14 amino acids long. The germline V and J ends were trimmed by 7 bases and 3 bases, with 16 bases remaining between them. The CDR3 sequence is CASNPHTGNYEQYF. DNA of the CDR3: TGTGCCAGCAACCCCCACACAGGGAACTACGAGCAGTACTTC.

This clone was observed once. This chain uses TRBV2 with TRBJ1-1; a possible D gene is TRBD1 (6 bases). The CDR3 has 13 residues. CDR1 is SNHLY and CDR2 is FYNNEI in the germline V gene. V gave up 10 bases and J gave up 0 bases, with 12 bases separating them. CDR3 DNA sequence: TGTGCCACCCTTAGGGGGTTGAACACTGAAGCTTTCTTT. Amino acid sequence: CATLRGLNTEAFF.

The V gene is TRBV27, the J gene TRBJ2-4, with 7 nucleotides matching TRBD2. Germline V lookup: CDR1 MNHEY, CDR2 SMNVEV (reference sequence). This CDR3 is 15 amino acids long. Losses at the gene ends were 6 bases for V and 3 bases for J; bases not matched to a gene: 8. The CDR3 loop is CASSTSVWGKNIQYF. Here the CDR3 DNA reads TGTGCCAGCAGCACTAGCGTCTGGGGCAAAAACATTCAGTACTTC.

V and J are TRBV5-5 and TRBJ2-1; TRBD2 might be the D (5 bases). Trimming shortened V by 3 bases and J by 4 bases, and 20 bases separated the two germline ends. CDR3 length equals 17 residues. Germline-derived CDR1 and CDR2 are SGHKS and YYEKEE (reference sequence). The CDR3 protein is CASSSSSVEALYNEQFF. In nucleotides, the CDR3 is TGTGCCAGCAGCTCATCGTCGGTGGAGGCGTTGTACAATGAGCAGTTCTTC. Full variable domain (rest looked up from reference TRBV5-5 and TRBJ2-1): DAGVTQSPTHLIKTRGQQVTLRCSPISGHKSVSWYQQVLGQGPQFIFQYYEKEERGRGNFPDRFSARQFPNYSSELNVNALLLGDSALYLCASSSSSVEALYNEQFFGPGTRLTVL.

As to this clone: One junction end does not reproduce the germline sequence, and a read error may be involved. For the CDR3, the DNA is TGTGCCAGCAGACAAGAACCGGCAGATACGCAGTATTTT. Encoded protein: CASRQEPADTQYF. The genes are TRBV4-2 and TRBJ2-3; D unclear. The CDR3 covers 13 residues. Germline V gene data show CDR1 as LGHNA and CDR2 as YNFKEQ.

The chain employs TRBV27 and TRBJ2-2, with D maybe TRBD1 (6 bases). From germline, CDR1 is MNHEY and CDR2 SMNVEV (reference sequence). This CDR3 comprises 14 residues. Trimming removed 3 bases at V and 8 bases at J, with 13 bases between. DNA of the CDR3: TGTGCCAGCAGTTTTGGGAAGGGGGAAGGGGAGCTGTTTTTT. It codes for CASSFGKGEGELFF.

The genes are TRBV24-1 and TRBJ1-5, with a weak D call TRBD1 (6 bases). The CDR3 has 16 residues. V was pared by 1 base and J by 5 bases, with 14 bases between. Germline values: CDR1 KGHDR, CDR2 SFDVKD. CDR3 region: CATSDLREGEDQPQHF. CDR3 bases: TGTGCCACCAGTGATTTAAGGGAGGGGGAGGATCAGCCCCAGCATTTT.

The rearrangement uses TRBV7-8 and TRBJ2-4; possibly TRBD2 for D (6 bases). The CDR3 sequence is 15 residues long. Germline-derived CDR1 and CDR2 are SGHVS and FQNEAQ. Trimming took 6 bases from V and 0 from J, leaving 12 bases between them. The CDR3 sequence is CASSPGELAKNIQYF. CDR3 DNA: TGTGCCAGCAGTCCGGGGGAACTAGCCAAAAACATTCAGTACTTC.

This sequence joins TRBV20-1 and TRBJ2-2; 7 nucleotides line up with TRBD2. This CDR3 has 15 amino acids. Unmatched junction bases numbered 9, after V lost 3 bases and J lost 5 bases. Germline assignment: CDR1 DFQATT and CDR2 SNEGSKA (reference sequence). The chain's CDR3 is CSASLGEGQTGELFF. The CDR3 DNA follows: TGCAGTGCTAGTTTGGGGGAGGGCCAAACCGGGGAGCTGTTTTTT.

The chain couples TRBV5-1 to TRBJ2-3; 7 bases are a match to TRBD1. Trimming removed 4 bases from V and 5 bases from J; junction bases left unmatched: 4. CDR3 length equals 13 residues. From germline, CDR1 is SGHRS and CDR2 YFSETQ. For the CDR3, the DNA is TGCGCCAGCAGCCCAGCAGGGGGAGATACGCAGTATTTT. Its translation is CASSPAGGDTQYF.

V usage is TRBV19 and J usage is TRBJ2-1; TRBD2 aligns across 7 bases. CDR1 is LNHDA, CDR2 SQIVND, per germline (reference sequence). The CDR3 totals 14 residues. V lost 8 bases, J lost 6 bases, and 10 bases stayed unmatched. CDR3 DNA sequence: TGTGCCAGTTCCCCAGGCGGGAGTGGCAATGAGCAGTTCTTC. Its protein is CASSPGGSGNEQFF.

For the CDR3, the DNA is TGCGCCAGCGGCCATCAAGAGACCCAGTACTTC. This encodes CASGHQETQYF. The chain recombines TRBV10-1 with TRBJ2-5; D gene unclear. V gave up 8 bases and J gave up 2 bases, with 6 bases separating them. The CDR3 extends over 11 amino acids. Germline loops: CDR1 WNHNN, CDR2 SYGVQD (reference sequence).

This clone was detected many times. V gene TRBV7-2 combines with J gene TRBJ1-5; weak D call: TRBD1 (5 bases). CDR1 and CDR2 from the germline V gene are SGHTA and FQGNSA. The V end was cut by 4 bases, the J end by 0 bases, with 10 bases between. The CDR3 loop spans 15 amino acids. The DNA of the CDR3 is TGTGCCAGCAGCTCCCAGGGAATTAGCAATCAGCCCCAGCATTTT. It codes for CASSSQGISNQPQHF.

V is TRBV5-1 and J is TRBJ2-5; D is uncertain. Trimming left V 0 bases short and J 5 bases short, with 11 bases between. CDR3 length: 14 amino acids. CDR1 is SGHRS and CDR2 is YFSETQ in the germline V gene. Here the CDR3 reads CASSLGAVYETQYF. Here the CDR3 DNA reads TGCGCCAGCAGCTTGGGTGCGGTGTACGAGACCCAGTACTTC.

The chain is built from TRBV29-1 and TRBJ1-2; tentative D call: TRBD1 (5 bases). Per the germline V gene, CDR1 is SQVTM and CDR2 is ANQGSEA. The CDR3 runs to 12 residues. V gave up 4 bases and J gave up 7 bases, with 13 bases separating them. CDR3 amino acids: CSVGSGSGGYTF. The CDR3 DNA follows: TGCAGCGTTGGATCAGGGTCGGGTGGCTACACCTTC.

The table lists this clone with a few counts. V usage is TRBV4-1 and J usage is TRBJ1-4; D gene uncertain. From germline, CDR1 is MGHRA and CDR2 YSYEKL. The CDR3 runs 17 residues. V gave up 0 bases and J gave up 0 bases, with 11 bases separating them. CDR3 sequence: CASSQDRVGPTNEKLFF. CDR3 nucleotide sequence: TGCGCCAGCAGCCAAGATCGGGTGGGTCCAACTAATGAAAAACTGTTTTTT.

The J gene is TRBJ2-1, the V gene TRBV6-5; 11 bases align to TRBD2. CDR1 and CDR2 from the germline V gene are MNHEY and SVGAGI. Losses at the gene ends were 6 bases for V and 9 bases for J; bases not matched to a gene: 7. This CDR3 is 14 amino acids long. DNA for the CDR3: TGTGCCAGCAGACTAGCGGGGGTAGGTGTTGAGCAGTTCTTC. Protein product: CASRLAGVGVEQFF.

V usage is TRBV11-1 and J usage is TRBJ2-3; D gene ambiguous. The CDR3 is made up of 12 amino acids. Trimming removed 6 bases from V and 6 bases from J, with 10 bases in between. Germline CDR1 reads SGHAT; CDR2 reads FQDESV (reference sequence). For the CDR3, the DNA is TGTGCCAGCAGTCCCGAACAGGATACGCAGTATTTT. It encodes CASSPEQDTQYF.

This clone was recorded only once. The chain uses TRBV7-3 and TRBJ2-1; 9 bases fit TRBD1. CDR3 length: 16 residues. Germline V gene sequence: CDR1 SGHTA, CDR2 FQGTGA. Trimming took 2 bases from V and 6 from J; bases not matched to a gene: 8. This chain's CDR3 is CASSLRGTGLTNEQFF. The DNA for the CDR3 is TGTGCCAGCAGCTTACGGGGGACAGGGCTTACCAATGAGCAGTTCTTC.